This is a list of T cell receptor beta chains from one sample in a study of response to subunit inactivated influenza vaccine. TCRdb reprocessed the RT-PCR reads via MiXCR and lists one record per CDR3 protein. The table shows 400,000 to 650,000 distinct CDR3 sequences, with about 7.2% occurring only once. Sequenced here: PBMCs from blood, sampled less than 30 months after vaccination. The receptor set was obtained from a man between 50 and 69 years old who received an inactivated influenza vaccine. CDR3s include the opening cysteine and the closing phenylalanine or tryptophan. A D gene is named only where the DNA matches it firmly. Clone size, where shown, is once, few, many, or a class for clones that have expanded.

v_call: TRBV29-1
j_call: TRBJ2-1
d_call: .
clone_size: .
cdr3_length: 9
cdr3_aa: CSVDGSQFF
cdr3_nt: TGCAGCGTTGACGGTTCCCAGTTCTTC

v_call: TRBV11-2
j_call: TRBJ2-7
d_call: .
clone_size: .
cdr3_length: 15
cdr3_aa: CASSERPLGTYEQYF
cdr3_nt: TGTGCCAGCAGCGAGCGGCCCCTGGGGACCTACGAGCAGTACTTC

v_call: TRBV10-2
j_call: TRBJ2-1
d_call: .
clone_size: once
cdr3_length: 12
cdr3_aa: CASNDGFGEQFF
cdr3_nt: TGCGCCAGCAACGACGGGTTTGGTGAGCAGTTCTTC

v_call: TRBV3-1
j_call: TRBJ1-6
d_call: TRBD1
clone_size: .
cdr3_length: 17
cdr3_aa: CASSKDRTGQESSPLHF
cdr3_nt: TGTGCCAGCAGCAAAGATCGGACAGGGCAAGAAAGTTCACCCCTCCACTTT

v_call: TRBV28
j_call: TRBJ2-7
d_call: .
clone_size: few
cdr3_length: 15
cdr3_aa: CASRGIVVSLYEQYF
cdr3_nt: TGTGCCAGCAGAGGAATTGTAGTATCGCTTTACGAGCAGTACTTC

v_call: TRBV5-6
j_call: TRBJ2-3
d_call: .
clone_size: many
cdr3_length: 15
cdr3_aa: CASSLRVWGTDTQYF
cdr3_nt: TGTGCCAGCAGCCTCCGAGTATGGGGCACAGATACGCAGTATTTT

v_call: TRBV12-3/TRBV12-4
j_call: TRBJ2-7
d_call: .
clone_size: many
cdr3_length: 12
cdr3_aa: CASSNDPYEQYF
cdr3_nt: TGTGCCAGCAGCAACGACCCCTACGAGCAGTACTTC

v_call: TRBV7-9
j_call: TRBJ2-2
d_call: TRBD1
clone_size: many
cdr3_length: 16
cdr3_aa: CASRHDRGLGTGELFF
cdr3_nt: TGTGCCAGCAGACACGACAGGGGGCTCGGCACCGGGGAGCTGTTTTTT

v_call: TRBV4-1
j_call: TRBJ2-7
d_call: .
clone_size: .
cdr3_length: 15
cdr3_aa: CASSQLPGGPYEQYF
cdr3_nt: TGCGCCAGCAGCCAACTTCCCGGGGGTCCGTACGAGCAGTACTTC

v_call: TRBV6-5
j_call: TRBJ2-3
d_call: .
clone_size: .
cdr3_length: 17
cdr3_aa: CASSSLPRPFSTDTQYF
cdr3_nt: TGTGCCAGCAGTTCCCTCCCACGGCCTTTTAGCACAGATACGCAGTATTTT

v_call: TRBV10-3
j_call: TRBJ2-2
d_call: TRBD2
clone_size: few
cdr3_length: 17
cdr3_aa: CAISPGLAGVRSGELFF
cdr3_nt: TGTGCCATCAGCCCCGGACTAGCGGGAGTACGAAGCGGGGAGCTGTTTTTT

v_call: TRBV6-2/TRBV6-3
j_call: TRBJ2-1
d_call: .
clone_size: few
cdr3_length: 14
cdr3_aa: CASSYPRGDNEQFF
cdr3_nt: TGTGCCAGCAGTTACCCCCGGGGAGACAATGAGCAGTTCTTC

v_call: TRBV6-6
j_call: TRBJ1-2
d_call: .
clone_size: few
cdr3_length: 12
cdr3_aa: CASSYRESGYTF
cdr3_nt: TGTGCCAGCAGTTACAGGGAATCCGGCTACACCTTC

v_call: TRBV5-1
j_call: TRBJ1-1
d_call: TRBD1
clone_size: many
cdr3_length: 13
cdr3_aa: CASSSQGASEAFF
cdr3_nt: TGCGCCAGCAGCTCACAGGGGGCCTCTGAAGCTTTCTTT

v_call: TRBV20-1
j_call: TRBJ2-3
d_call: .
clone_size: few
cdr3_length: 13
cdr3_aa: CSVFSGPTDTQYF
cdr3_nt: TGCAGTGTTTTTAGCGGACCCACAGATACGCAGTATTTT

v_call: TRBV10-1
j_call: TRBJ2-3
d_call: TRBD1
clone_size: .
cdr3_length: 16
cdr3_aa: CASSGAGTGWPDTQYF
cdr3_nt: TGCGCCAGCAGCGGAGCCGGGACAGGGTGGCCAGATACGCAGTATTTT

v_call: TRBV24-1
j_call: TRBJ2-1
d_call: TRBD2
clone_size: many
cdr3_length: 14
cdr3_aa: CATSHAGGKNEQFF
cdr3_nt: TGTGCCACCAGTCACGCGGGGGGGAAGAATGAGCAGTTCTTC

v_call: TRBV12-3/TRBV12-4
j_call: TRBJ2-7
d_call: TRBD2
clone_size: few
cdr3_length: 15
cdr3_aa: CASSPGVAGVGEQYF
cdr3_nt: TGTGCCAGCAGCCCAGGGGTAGCGGGAGTCGGCGAGCAGTACTTC

v_call: TRBV12-3/TRBV12-4
j_call: TRBJ1-1
d_call: .
clone_size: many
cdr3_length: 14
cdr3_aa: CASRQWGMNTEAFF
cdr3_nt: TGTGCCAGCAGGCAGTGGGGAATGAACACTGAAGCTTTCTTT

v_call: TRBV27
j_call: TRBJ2-3
d_call: .
clone_size: few
cdr3_length: 12
cdr3_aa: CASTSVLDTQYF
cdr3_nt: TGTGCCAGCACATCGGTCTTAGATACGCAGTATTTT

v_call: TRBV27
j_call: TRBJ2-3
d_call: .
clone_size: few
cdr3_length: 18
cdr3_aa: CASSSPAGALTSTDTQYF
cdr3_nt: TGTGCCAGCAGTTCCCCGGCGGGGGCCCTAACTAGCACAGATACGCAGTATTTT

v_call: TRBV11-2
j_call: TRBJ2-3
d_call: TRBD2
clone_size: .
cdr3_length: 16
cdr3_aa: CASSSKTSGRPDTQYF
cdr3_nt: TGTGCCAGCAGCTCGAAGACTAGCGGGAGGCCAGATACGCAGTATTTT

v_call: TRBV3-1
j_call: TRBJ1-2
d_call: .
clone_size: few
cdr3_length: 14
cdr3_aa: CASSQAGTHNGYTF
cdr3_nt: TGTGCCAGCAGCCAAGCCGGGACGCACAATGGCTACACCTTC

v_call: TRBV3-1
j_call: TRBJ1-2
d_call: .
clone_size: few
cdr3_length: 14
cdr3_aa: CASSPGPGRYGYTF
cdr3_nt: TGTGCCAGCAGCCCTGGGCCGGGGCGGTATGGCTACACCTTC

v_call: TRBV24-1
j_call: TRBJ2-3
d_call: TRBD2
clone_size: .
cdr3_length: 16
cdr3_aa: CATSGLEAGSQDTQYF
cdr3_nt: TGTGCCACCAGTGGTTTAGAAGCGGGGTCTCAGGATACGCAGTATTTT

v_call: TRBV12-3/TRBV12-4
j_call: TRBJ2-7
d_call: TRBD1
clone_size: many
cdr3_length: 15
cdr3_aa: CASSPSGTGAYEQYF
cdr3_nt: TGTGCCAGCAGCCCATCCGGGACAGGGGCCTACGAGCAGTACTTC

v_call: TRBV12-3/TRBV12-4
j_call: TRBJ1-2
d_call: .
clone_size: many
cdr3_length: 13
cdr3_aa: CASSLGTWHGYTF
cdr3_nt: TGTGCCAGCAGTTTGGGAACGTGGCATGGCTACACCTTC

v_call: TRBV9
j_call: TRBJ2-3
d_call: .
clone_size: few
cdr3_length: 14
cdr3_aa: CASSPWGNTDTQYF
cdr3_nt: TGTGCCAGCAGCCCGTGGGGAAACACAGATACGCAGTATTTT

v_call: TRBV12-3/TRBV12-4
j_call: TRBJ1-4
d_call: .
clone_size: few
cdr3_length: 11
cdr3_aa: CASKGGEKLFF
cdr3_nt: TGTGCCAGCAAAGGGGGAGAAAAACTGTTTTTT

v_call: TRBV5-1
j_call: TRBJ2-3
d_call: TRBD2
clone_size: many
cdr3_length: 19
cdr3_aa: CASSLDPGPIAGDTDTQYF
cdr3_nt: TGCGCCAGCAGCTTGGACCCAGGGCCTATAGCGGGAGACACAGATACGCAGTATTTT

v_call: TRBV5-1
j_call: TRBJ2-7
d_call: TRBD1
clone_size: few
cdr3_length: 14
cdr3_aa: CASSLAGTGNEQYF
cdr3_nt: TGCGCCAGCAGCTTGGCTGGGACAGGAAACGAGCAGTACTTC

v_call: TRBV6-5
j_call: TRBJ2-3
d_call: .
clone_size: few
cdr3_length: 15
cdr3_aa: CASSSVGSYTDTQYF
cdr3_nt: TGTGCCAGCAGTTCCGTGGGCTCGTACACAGATACGCAGTATTTT

v_call: TRBV20-1
j_call: TRBJ1-5
d_call: TRBD1
clone_size: few
cdr3_length: 14
cdr3_aa: CSAPKDDRGQPQHF
cdr3_nt: TGCAGTGCCCCGAAAGACGACAGGGGTCAGCCCCAGCATTTT

v_call: TRBV11-2
j_call: TRBJ1-1
d_call: .
clone_size: .
cdr3_length: 15
cdr3_aa: CASSLVIGLNTEAFF
cdr3_nt: TGTGCCAGCAGCTTAGTAATAGGCTTGAACACTGAAGCTTTCTTT

v_call: TRBV28
j_call: TRBJ2-2
d_call: .
clone_size: .
cdr3_length: 15
cdr3_aa: CASSSLATTTGELFF
cdr3_nt: TGTGCCAGCAGTTCCCTAGCGACCACAACCGGGGAGCTGTTTTTT

v_call: TRBV5-1
j_call: TRBJ2-7
d_call: TRBD2
clone_size: many
cdr3_length: 15
cdr3_aa: CASSLETSGSYEQYF
cdr3_nt: TGCGCCAGCAGCTTGGAGACTAGCGGGAGTTACGAGCAGTACTTC

v_call: TRBV9
j_call: TRBJ2-3
d_call: .
clone_size: many
cdr3_length: 16
cdr3_aa: CASSVAGQDLPGTQYF
cdr3_nt: TGTGCCAGCAGCGTAGCGGGACAAGACCTTCCTGGTACGCAGTATTTT

v_call: TRBV10-3
j_call: TRBJ2-7
d_call: .
clone_size: .
cdr3_length: 15
cdr3_aa: CAISGTRGDTYEQYF
cdr3_nt: TGTGCCATCAGTGGGACTCGCGGGGATACCTACGAGCAGTACTTC

v_call: TRBV4-3
j_call: TRBJ1-1
d_call: .
clone_size: .
cdr3_length: 13
cdr3_aa: CASSQIGTHEAFF
cdr3_nt: TGCGCCAGCAGCCAGATCGGAACCCATGAAGCTTTCTTT

v_call: TRBV20-1
j_call: TRBJ2-2
d_call: .
clone_size: few
cdr3_length: 13
cdr3_aa: CSAMAPGPGELFF
cdr3_nt: TGCAGTGCTATGGCCCCAGGTCCCGGGGAGCTGTTTTTT

v_call: TRBV7-2
j_call: TRBJ2-2
d_call: TRBD1
clone_size: few
cdr3_length: 16
cdr3_aa: CASRKRTGGYTGELFF
cdr3_nt: TGTGCCAGCAGAAAGCGGACAGGGGGCTACACCGGGGAGCTGTTTTTT

v_call: TRBV19
j_call: TRBJ1-2
d_call: .
clone_size: .
cdr3_length: 13
cdr3_aa: CASSDQPPGGYTF
cdr3_nt: TGTGCCAGTAGTGACCAGCCTCCCGGTGGCTACACCTTC

v_call: TRBV4-1
j_call: TRBJ1-5
d_call: .
clone_size: few
cdr3_length: 16
cdr3_aa: CASSQVVRPGDQPQHF
cdr3_nt: TGCGCCAGCAGCCAAGTGGTCCGACCAGGGGATCAGCCCCAGCATTTT

v_call: TRBV4-3
j_call: TRBJ2-3
d_call: TRBD2
clone_size: many
cdr3_length: 17
cdr3_aa: CASSQDPSGGAVNTQYF
cdr3_nt: TGCGCCAGCAGCCAAGATCCTAGCGGGGGGGCCGTGAATACGCAGTATTTT

v_call: TRBV30
j_call: TRBJ1-2
d_call: .
clone_size: many
cdr3_length: 13
cdr3_aa: CAWSVTGNYGYTF
cdr3_nt: TGTGCCTGGAGTGTTACAGGGAACTATGGCTACACCTTC

v_call: TRBV7-2
j_call: TRBJ2-7
d_call: TRBD2
clone_size: .
cdr3_length: 16
cdr3_aa: CASSPRGGGGASEQYF
cdr3_nt: TGTGCCAGCAGCCCTCGGGGCGGCGGGGGGGCCAGCGAGCAGTACTTC

v_call: TRBV24-1
j_call: TRBJ2-3
d_call: TRBD2
clone_size: .
cdr3_length: 14
cdr3_aa: CATKAGAYTDTQYF
cdr3_nt: TGTGCCACCAAAGCGGGGGCCTACACAGATACGCAGTATTTT

v_call: TRBV27
j_call: TRBJ2-3
d_call: TRBD1
clone_size: few
cdr3_length: 16
cdr3_aa: CASSPTRGHGTDTQYF
cdr3_nt: TGTGCCAGCAGTCCCACCAGGGGGCATGGCACAGATACGCAGTATTTT